The clone carrying this TCR beta chain has ten or more counts. This sample was taken from a study of T cells in Graves' hyperthyroidism and ophthalmopathy. Germline V gives CDR1 DFQATT, CDR2 SNEGSKA (reference sequence). V lost 0 bases and J lost 0, with 9 bases in between. The CDR3 is 14 amino acids. Amplified TCR beta CDR3 regions derived from RNA transcripts. The primer set for the first-round RT-PCR of the TCR CDR3 was HTBI. Each CDR3 protein is one row after TCRdb ran MiXCR on the multiplex PCR reads. The sample contains approximately 640,000 distinct CDR3 sequences, around a sixth of which appear only once.

Sequencing was performed on blood. This sequence was found in a man in his fifties or sixties with Graves' hyperthyroidism. The V call is TRBV20-1, the J call TRBJ2-7, with D perhaps given as TRBD1 or TRBD2 (5 bases each). The CDR3 sequence is CSAREHGTSYEQYF. Here the CDR3 DNA reads TGCAGTGCTAGAGAACATGGGACCTCCTACGAGCAGTACTTC.